The clone carrying this TCR beta chain showed up many times. What it binds is not known. Stated time point: patch test 1, 2 weeks after DPC sensitization. Regarding treatment: therapeutic diphenylcyclopropenone sensitization with weekly scalp DPC. One entry per CDR3 protein results from TCRdb running MiXCR on the RACE reads. The data contain roughly 45,000 distinct CDR3 sequences, 8% to 9.5% of them singletons. The germline V and J ends were trimmed by 0 bases and 0 bases, with 14 bases remaining between them. The germline V gene has CDR1 MNHEY and CDR2 SVGAGI. The CDR3 has 18 residues. These data are taken from a study of human T cells and chemical hapten exposure. Study summary: Patch tests applied 0.01% DPC to the upper back, read at 6 days. Whole-study findings and limits: Significantly more large CDR3 similarity clusters were formed by expanded TCRs than by controls. No change in TCRs above 1 in 1000 frequency was produced by DPC sensitization.

This chain uses TRBV6-5 with TRBJ2-2; D unclear. This specimen consisted of whole blood, obtained in connection with sensitization to the hapten diphenylcyclopropenone (DPC). The sequence derives from a woman in her forties or fifties with alopecia areata. Some clones in this sample may be carry-over from other donors' samples. The CDR3 region has the DNA TGTGCCAGCAGTTACTCCAATAATCGCAGGACGAACACCGGGGAGCTGTTTTTT. Amino acid sequence: CASSYSNNRRTNTGELFF.